These 2 T cell receptor beta chains came from one sample sequenced in a study of beta chain features in type 1 diabetes. The isolated RNA, all of it, was reverse transcribed, so expressed TCRB transcripts were what got sequenced. Using immunoSEQ multiplex PCR, the repertoire was profiled, and TCRdb retains in-frame clones only, with some absent. The table shows about 740,000 clones, with under 15% occurring only once. Study results and caveats: Moderately but significantly shorter TCRB CDR3s were found in Type 1 diabetes patients in all four CD4+ subsets.

These receptors are not linked to any known antigen. Specimen: naive CD4+ T cells from blood. The source is a man between 18 and 35 years old with type 1 diabetes.

Only a few counts were recorded for this clone. This chain joins TRBV5-6 and TRBJ2-7; D may correspond to TRBD1 or TRBD2 (5 bases each). V was shortened by 5 bases and J by 7 bases, with 16 bases between the two germline ends. The germline gives CDR1 SGHDT, CDR2 YYEEEE. The CDR3 has 13 amino acids. For the CDR3, the DNA is TGTGCCAGCAGAGCCGGGACGGTCGGAGAGCAGTACTTC. Translation gives CASRAGTVGEQYF.

This chain connects TRBV27 to TRBJ1-6; 9 nucleotides agree with TRBD1. CDR3 size: 13 residues. Unmatched junction bases numbered 8, after V lost 10 bases and J lost 10 bases. The V gene's germline CDR1 is MNHEY and CDR2 SMNVEV (reference sequence). CDR3 in DNA: TGTGCCACCTCCGGGACAGGGCAATCACCCCTCCACTTT. It specifies CATSGTGQSPLHF.